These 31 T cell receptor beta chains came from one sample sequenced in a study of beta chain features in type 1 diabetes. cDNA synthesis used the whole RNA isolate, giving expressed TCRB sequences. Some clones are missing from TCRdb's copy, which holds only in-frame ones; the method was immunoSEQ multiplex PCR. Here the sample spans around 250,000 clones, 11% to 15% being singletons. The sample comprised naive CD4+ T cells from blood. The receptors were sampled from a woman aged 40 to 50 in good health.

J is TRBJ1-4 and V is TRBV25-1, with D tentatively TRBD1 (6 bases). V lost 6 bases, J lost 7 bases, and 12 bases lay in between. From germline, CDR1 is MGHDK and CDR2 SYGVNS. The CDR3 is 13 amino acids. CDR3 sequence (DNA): TGTGCCAGCAGAGGACAGATTGGTGAAAAACTGTTTTTT. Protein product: CASRGQIGEKLFF.

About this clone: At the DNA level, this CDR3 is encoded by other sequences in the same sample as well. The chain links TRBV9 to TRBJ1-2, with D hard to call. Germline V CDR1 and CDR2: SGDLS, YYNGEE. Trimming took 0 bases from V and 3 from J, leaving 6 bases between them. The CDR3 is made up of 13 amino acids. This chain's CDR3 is CASSVDRDYGYTF. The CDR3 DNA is TGTGCCAGCAGCGTAGACCGAGACTATGGCTACACCTTC.

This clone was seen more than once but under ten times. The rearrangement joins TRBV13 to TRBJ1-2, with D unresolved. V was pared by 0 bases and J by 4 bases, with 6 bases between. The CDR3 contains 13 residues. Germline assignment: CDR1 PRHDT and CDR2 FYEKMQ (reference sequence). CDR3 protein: CASSLGGTYGYTF. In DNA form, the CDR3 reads TGTGCCAGCAGCTTAGGGGGCACCTATGGCTACACCTTC. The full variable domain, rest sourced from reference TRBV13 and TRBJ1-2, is AAGVIQSPRHLIKEKRETATLKCYPIPRHDTVYWYQQGPGQDPQFLISFYEKMQSDKGSIPDRFSAQQFSDYHSELNMSSLELGDSALYFCASSLGGTYGYTFGSGTRLTVV.

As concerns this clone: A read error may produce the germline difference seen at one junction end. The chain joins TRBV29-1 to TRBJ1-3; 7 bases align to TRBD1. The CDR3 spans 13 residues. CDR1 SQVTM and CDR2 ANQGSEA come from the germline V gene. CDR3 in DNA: TGCAGCGTTGAGAGGGACAGAGGAAACACCACATATTTT. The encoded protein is CSVERDRGNTTYF.

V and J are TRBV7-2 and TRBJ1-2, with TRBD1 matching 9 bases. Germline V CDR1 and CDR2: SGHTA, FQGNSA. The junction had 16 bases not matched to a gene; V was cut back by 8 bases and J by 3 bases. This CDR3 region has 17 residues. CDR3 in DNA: TGTGCCAGCGGGCTTTTTCTGGGGACAGGGTCCCACTATGGCTACACCTTC. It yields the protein CASGLFLGTGSHYGYTF.

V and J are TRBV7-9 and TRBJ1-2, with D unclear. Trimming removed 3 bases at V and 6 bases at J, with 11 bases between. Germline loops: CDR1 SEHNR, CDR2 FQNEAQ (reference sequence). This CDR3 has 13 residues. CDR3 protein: CASSFALPDGYTF. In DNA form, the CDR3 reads TGTGCCAGCAGCTTCGCACTCCCGGATGGCTACACCTTC.

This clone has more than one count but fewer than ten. The CDR3 DNA reads TGTGCCAGCAGCCCCCGGATACGGACGGGGGGTTTCGAGCAGTACTTC. This codes for CASSPRIRTGGFEQYF. The chain uses TRBV7-8 and TRBJ2-7, with 7 nucleotides matching TRBD2. Trimming cost V 5 bases and J 6 bases; bases outside gene matches: 16. CDR1 and CDR2 from the germline V gene are SGHVS and FQNEAQ. The CDR3 runs 16 residues. The full variable domain, in which reference TRBV7-8 and TRBJ2-7 provide the parts outside the CDR3, is GAGVSQSPRYKVAKRGQDVALRCDPISGHVSLFWYQQALGQGPEFLTYFQNEAQLDKSGLPSDRFFAERPEGSVSTLKIQRTQQEDSAVYLCASSPRIRTGGFEQYFGPGTRLTVT.

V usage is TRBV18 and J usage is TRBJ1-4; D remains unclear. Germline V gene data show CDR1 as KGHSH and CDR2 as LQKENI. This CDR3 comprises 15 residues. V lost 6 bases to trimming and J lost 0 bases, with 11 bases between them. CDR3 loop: CASSSELATNEKLFF. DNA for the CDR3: TGTGCCAGCTCTTCGGAGCTTGCAACTAATGAAAAACTGTTTTTT.

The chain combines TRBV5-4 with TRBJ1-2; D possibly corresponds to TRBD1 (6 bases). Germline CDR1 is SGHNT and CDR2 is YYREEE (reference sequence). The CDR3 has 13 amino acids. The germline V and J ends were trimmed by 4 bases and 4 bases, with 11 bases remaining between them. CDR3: CASSPPTGYGYTF. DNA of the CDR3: TGTGCCAGCAGCCCTCCGACAGGCTATGGCTACACCTTC.

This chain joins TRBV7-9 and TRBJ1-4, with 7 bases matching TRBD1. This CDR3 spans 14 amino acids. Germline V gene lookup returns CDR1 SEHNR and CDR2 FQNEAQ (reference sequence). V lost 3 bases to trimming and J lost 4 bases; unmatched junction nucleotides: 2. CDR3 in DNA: TGTGCCAGCAGCTTGGGACAGTTTAATGAAAAACTGTTTTTT. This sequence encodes CASSLGQFNEKLFF.

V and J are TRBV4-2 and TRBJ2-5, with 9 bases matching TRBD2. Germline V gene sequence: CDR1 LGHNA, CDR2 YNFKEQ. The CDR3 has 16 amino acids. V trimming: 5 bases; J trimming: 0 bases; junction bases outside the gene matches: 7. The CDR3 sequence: CASSFRVAGDQETQYF. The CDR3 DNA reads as TGTGCCAGCAGCTTCAGGGTAGCGGGGGACCAAGAGACCCAGTACTTC.

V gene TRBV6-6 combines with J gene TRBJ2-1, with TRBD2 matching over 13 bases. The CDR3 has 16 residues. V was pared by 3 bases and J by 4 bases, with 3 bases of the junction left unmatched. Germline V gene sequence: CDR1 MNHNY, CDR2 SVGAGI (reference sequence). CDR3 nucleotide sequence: TGTGCCAGCAGTTATACTAGCGGGGGGGGTTACAATGAGCAGTTCTTC. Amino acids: CASSYTSGGGYNEQFF.

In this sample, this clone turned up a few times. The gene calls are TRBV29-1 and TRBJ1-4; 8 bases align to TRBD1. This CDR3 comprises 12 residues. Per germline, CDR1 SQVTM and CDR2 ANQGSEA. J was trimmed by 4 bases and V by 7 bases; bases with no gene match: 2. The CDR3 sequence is CSGRGLNEKLFF. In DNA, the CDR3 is TGCAGCGGCAGGGGGCTTAATGAAAAACTGTTTTTT.

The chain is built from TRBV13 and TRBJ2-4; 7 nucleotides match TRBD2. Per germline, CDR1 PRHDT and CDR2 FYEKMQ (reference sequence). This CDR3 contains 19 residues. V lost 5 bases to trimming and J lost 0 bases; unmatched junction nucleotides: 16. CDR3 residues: CASSPREVGEGLAKNIQYF. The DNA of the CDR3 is TGTGCCAGCAGCCCACGGGAGGTGGGGGAAGGGCTAGCCAAAAACATTCAGTACTTC.

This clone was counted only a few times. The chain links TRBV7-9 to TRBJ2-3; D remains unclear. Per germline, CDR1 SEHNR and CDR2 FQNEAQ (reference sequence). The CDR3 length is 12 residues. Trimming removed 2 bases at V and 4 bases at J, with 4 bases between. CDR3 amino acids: CASSLIADTQYF. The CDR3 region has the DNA TGTGCCAGCAGCTTAATAGCAGATACGCAGTATTTT.

The CDR3 sequence: CASSPPGVAADTQYF. CDR3 sequence (DNA): TGTGCCAGCTCACCACCCGGGGTAGCCGCAGATACGCAGTATTTT. The chain carries TRBV18 and TRBJ2-3, with D possibly TRBD2 on 5 matching bases. Germline V gene lookup returns CDR1 KGHSH and CDR2 LQKENI. The CDR3 consists of 15 residues. V dropped 0 bases and J dropped 4 bases, with 11 bases sitting between them.

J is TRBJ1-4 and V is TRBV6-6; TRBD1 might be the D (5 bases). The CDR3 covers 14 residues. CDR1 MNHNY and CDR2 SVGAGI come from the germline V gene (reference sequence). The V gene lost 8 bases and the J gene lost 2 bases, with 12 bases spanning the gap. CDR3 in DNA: TGTGCCAGCCAGGCAGGGACTACTAATGAAAAACTGTTTTTT. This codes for CASQAGTTNEKLFF.

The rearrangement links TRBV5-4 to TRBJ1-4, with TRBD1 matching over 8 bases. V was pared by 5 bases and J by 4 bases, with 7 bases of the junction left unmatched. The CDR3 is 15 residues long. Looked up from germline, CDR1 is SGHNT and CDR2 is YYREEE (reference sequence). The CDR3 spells CASSSGQGRNEKLFF. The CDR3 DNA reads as TGTGCCAGCAGTTCCGGACAGGGTCGTAATGAAAAACTGTTTTTT.

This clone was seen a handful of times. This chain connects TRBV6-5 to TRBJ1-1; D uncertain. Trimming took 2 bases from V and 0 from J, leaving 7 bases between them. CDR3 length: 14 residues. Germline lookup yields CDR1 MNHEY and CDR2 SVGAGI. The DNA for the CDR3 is TGTGCCAGCAGTTACGATACGGTGAACACTGAAGCTTTCTTT. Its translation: CASSYDTVNTEAFF.

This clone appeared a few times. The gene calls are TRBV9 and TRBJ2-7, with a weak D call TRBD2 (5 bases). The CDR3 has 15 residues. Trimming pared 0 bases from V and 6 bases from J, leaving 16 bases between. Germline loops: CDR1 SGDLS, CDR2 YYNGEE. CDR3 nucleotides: TGTGCCAGCAGCGTAGGGAGGACTCACGCCGCCGAGCAGTACTTC. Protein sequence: CASSVGRTHAAEQYF.

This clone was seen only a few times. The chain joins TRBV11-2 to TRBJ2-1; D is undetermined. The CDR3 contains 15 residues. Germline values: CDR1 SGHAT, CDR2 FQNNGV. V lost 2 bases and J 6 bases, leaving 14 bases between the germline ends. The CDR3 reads CASSLTPRLLNEQFF. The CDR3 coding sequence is TGTGCCAGCAGCTTAACCCCGAGGCTCCTCAATGAGCAGTTCTTC.

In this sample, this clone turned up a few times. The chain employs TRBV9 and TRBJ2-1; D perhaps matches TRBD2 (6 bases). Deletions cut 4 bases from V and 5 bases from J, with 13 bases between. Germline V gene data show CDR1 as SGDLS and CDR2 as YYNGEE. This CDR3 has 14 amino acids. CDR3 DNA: TGTGCCAGCAGCTTAGTCGGGGGAAACAATGAGCAGTTCTTC. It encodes CASSLVGGNNEQFF.

CDR3 DNA: TGTGCCAGCAGCCCGGGACAGGGCACTGAAGCTTTCTTT. The encoded protein is CASSPGQGTEAFF. The chain uses TRBV7-2 and TRBJ1-1; TRBD1 matches 9 bases. The CDR3 is 13 amino acids. J gave up 4 bases and V 5 bases, and 2 bases lay outside the gene matches. Germline loops: CDR1 SGHTA, CDR2 FQGNSA.

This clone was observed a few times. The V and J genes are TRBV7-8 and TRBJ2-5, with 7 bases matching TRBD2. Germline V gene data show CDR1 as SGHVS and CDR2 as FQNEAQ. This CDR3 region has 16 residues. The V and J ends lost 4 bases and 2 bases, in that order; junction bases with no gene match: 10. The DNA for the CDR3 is TGTGCCAGCAGCTCCCGCGGGACTAAGGGTCAAGAGACCCAGTACTTC. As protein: CASSSRGTKGQETQYF. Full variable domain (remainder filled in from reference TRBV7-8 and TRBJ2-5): GAGVSQSPRYKVAKRGQDVALRCDPISGHVSLFWYQQALGQGPEFLTYFQNEAQLDKSGLPSDRFFAERPEGSVSTLKIQRTQQEDSAVYLCASSSRGTKGQETQYFGPGTRLLVL.

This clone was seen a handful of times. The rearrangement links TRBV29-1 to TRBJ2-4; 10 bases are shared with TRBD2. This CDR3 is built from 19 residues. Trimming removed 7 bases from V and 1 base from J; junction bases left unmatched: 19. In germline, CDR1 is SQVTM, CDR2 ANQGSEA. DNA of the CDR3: TGCAGCGGGGAGGGGTGGGCTAGCGGGGGAGCGTGGGCCAAAAACATTCAGTACTTC. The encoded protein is CSGEGWASGGAWAKNIQYF.

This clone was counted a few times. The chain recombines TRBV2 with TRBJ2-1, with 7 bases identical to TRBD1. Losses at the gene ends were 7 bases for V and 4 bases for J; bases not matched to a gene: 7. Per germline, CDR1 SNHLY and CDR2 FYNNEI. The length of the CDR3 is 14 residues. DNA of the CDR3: TGTGCCAGCACCCAACAGGGGCCGTACAATGAGCAGTTCTTC. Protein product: CASTQQGPYNEQFF.

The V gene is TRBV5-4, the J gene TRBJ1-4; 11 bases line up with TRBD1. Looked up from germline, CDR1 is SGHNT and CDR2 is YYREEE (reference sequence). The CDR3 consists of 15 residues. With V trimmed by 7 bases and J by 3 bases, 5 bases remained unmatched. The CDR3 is CASSGQGAANEKLFF. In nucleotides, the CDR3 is TGTGCCAGCTCTGGACAGGGGGCGGCTAATGAAAAACTGTTTTTT.

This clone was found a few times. The CDR3 loop is CASSEAASGNLYNEQFF. Written as DNA, the CDR3 is TGTGCCAGCAGTGAAGCGGCTAGCGGAAACTTGTACAATGAGCAGTTCTTC. This chain uses TRBV6-1 with TRBJ2-1; 7 nucleotides agree with TRBD2. This CDR3 has 17 residues. Germline trimming cut 0 bases from V and 4 bases from J; bases unmatched to any gene: 9. Germline V gene lookup returns CDR1 MNHNS and CDR2 SASEGT.

CDR3: CASSSWGDQSNTEAFF. The CDR3 DNA follows: TGTGCCAGCAGCTCTTGGGGGGATCAGTCGAACACTGAAGCTTTCTTT. V usage is TRBV5-6 and J usage is TRBJ1-1, with D possibly matching TRBD1 (5 bases). V was pared by 3 bases and J by 1 base, with 16 bases between. Germline CDR1 is SGHDT and CDR2 is YYEEEE. There are 16 residues in the CDR3.

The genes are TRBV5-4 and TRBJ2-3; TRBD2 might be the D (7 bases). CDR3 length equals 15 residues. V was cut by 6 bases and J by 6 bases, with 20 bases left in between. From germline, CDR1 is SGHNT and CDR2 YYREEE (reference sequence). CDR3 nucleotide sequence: TGTGCCAGCATTTTAATGGGAGGGGGAAGTGATACGCAGTATTTT. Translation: CASILMGGGSDTQYF.

The CDR3, as DNA: TGTGCCAGTAGGAAGGGGATGAGCAATCAGCCCCAGCATTTT. This encodes CASRKGMSNQPQHF. The chain has TRBV19 and TRBJ1-5; TRBD1 might be the D (5 bases). The V and J ends lost 6 bases and 1 base respectively, with 10 bases between them. This CDR3 spans 14 amino acids. Germline CDR1 reads LNHDA; CDR2 reads SQIVND (reference sequence).